This TCR beta chain comes out of a study of shared T cell receptors in the human thymus. Using immunoSEQ multiplex PCR, the repertoire was profiled, and TCRdb retains in-frame clones only, with some absent. This sample carries about 660,000 clones, 87% of them seen once, and the ten largest clones take about 0.0094%. Germline CDR1 LGHNT, CDR2 FRNRAP. The CDR3 is made up of 18 amino acids. V lost 0 bases to trimming and J lost 1 base; unmatched junction nucleotides: 8. The sample also formed part of further work on human thymus T cells. That publication notes: It was healthy Finnish infants having corrective surgery for congenital heart defects who were the donors. Obtained as resections during corrective heart surgery, the thymus tissue was then studied. The authors found apparently biased V and J gene usage in thymic and blood repertoires. The related literature has documented a marked overlap of thymic repertoires among unrelated individuals.

This TCR was sampled from a boy younger than two with a congenital heart defect. Sequenced input: thymocytes. This chain links TRBV12-5 with TRBJ2-1; 8 bases are a match to TRBD1. Here the CDR3 reads CASGLVEVRDRSYNEQFF. CDR3 in DNA: TGTGCTAGTGGTTTGGTCGAAGTAAGGGACAGGTCCTACAATGAGCAGTTCTTC. Filled out from reference TRBV12-5 and TRBJ2-1, the complete variable domain reads DARVTQTPRHKVTEMGQEVTMRCQPILGHNTVFWYRQTMMQGLELLAYFRNRAPLDDSGMPKDRFSAEMPDATLATLKIQPSEPRDSAVYFCASGLVEVRDRSYNEQFFGPGTRLTVL.